The clone carrying this TCR beta chain has only a few counts. The antigen is undetermined. Unique molecular identifiers were in the cDNA, with template-switch universal primer binding. From the 5' RACE reads, TCRdb called clonotypes with MiXCR, one entry per CDR3 protein. Of about 250,000 distinct CDR3 sequences in the sample, about 8.3% are singletons; the top ten hold 2.5% to 3.5%. This entry belongs to a study of identical twins. Overall study findings and caveats: For zero-insertion analyses, partial confounding could come from invariant MAIT and iNKT cells.

This CDR3 region has 13 residues. Germline lookup yields CDR1 SGHKS and CDR2 YYEKEE (reference sequence). Between the trimmed V and J ends, which lost 2 bases and 1 base, there was a span of 5 bases. These same data were also listed under a study on yellow fever vaccine responses in identical twins.

Sample: CD8+ T cells sorted from blood. The TCR originated in a woman aged 18-29 years in good health. This chain links TRBV5-5 with TRBJ2-3; no clear D gene. The CDR3 sequence: CASSFWGTDTQYF. The DNA for the CDR3 is TGTGCCAGCAGCTTCTGGGGCACAGATACGCAGTATTTT.